These 2 T cell receptor beta chains share one sample of origin, sequenced in a study of OX40 agonist ivuxolimab in advanced cancers. The data were produced by immunoSEQ multiplex PCR, yet TCRdb's version contains in-frame clones alone and is incomplete. The data hold tens of thousands of clones, with approximately 85% observed a single time. Sequenced material: CD4+ or CD8+ T cells sorted from blood, taken in a trial of the OX40 agonist ivuxolimab. The receptors stem from an adult with an advanced solid tumor such as melanoma, head and neck, liver or kidney cancer.

This CDR3 is CASSLYRGLSAQYF. CDR3 nucleotide sequence: TGTGCCAGCAGTTTATATCGAGGCCTTTCGGCCCAGTACTTC. V gene TRBV28 combines with J gene TRBJ2-5; D ambiguous. There are 14 residues in the CDR3. With 1 base removed from V and 9 bases from J, the gap between germline ends came to 15 bases. Per the germline V gene, CDR1 is MDHEN and CDR2 is SYDVKM.

The chain combines TRBV6-1 with TRBJ1-2; possibly TRBD1 for D (5 bases). The CDR3 spans 13 residues. Trimming removed 11 bases from V and 2 bases from J, with 15 bases in between. The V gene's germline CDR1 is MNHNS and CDR2 SASEGT. In nucleotides, the CDR3 is TGTGCCGGACGTCTGGGGACCAACTATGGCTACACCTTC. Amino acid sequence: CAGRLGTNYGYTF.